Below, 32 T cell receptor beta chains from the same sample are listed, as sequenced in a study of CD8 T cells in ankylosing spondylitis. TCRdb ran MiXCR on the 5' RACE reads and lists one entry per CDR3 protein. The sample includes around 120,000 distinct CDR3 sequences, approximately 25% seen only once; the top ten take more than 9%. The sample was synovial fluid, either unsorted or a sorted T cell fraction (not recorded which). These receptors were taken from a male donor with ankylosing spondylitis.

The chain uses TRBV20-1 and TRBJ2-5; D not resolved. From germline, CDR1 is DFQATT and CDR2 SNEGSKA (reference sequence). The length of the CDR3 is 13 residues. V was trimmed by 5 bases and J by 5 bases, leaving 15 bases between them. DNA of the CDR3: TGCAGTGCTTTGGAAGACATTCGGGAGACCCAGTACTTC. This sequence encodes CSALEDIRETQYF.

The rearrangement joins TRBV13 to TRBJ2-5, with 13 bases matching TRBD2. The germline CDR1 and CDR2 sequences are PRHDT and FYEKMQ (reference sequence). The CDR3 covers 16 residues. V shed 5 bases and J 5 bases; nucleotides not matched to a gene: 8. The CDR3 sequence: CASSSRTSGRRETQYF. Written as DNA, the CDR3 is TGTGCCAGCAGCAGCAGGACTAGCGGGAGACGGGAGACCCAGTACTTC. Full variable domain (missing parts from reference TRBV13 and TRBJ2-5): AAGVIQSPRHLIKEKRETATLKCYPIPRHDTVYWYQQGPGQDPQFLISFYEKMQSDKGSIPDRFSAQQFSDYHSELNMSSLELGDSALYFCASSSRTSGRRETQYFGPGTRLLVL.

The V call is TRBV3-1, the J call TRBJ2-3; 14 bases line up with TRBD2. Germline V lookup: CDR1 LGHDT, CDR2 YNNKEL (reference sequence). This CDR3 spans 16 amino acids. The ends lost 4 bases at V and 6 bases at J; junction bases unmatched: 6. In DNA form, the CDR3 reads TGTGCCAGCAGCCTAGGACTAGCGGGAGGAGGCGATACGCAGTATTTT. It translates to CASSLGLAGGGDTQYF.

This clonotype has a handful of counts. CDR3 region: CASSSWTGFTDTQYF. The CDR3 region has the DNA TGTGCCAGCAGCTCTTGGACAGGATTCACAGATACGCAGTATTTT. The V gene is TRBV7-2, the J gene TRBJ2-3, with 7 bases fitting TRBD1. There are 15 residues in the CDR3. Looked up from germline, CDR1 is SGHTA and CDR2 is FQGNSA. V trimming: 4 bases; J trimming: 2 bases; junction bases outside the gene matches: 6.

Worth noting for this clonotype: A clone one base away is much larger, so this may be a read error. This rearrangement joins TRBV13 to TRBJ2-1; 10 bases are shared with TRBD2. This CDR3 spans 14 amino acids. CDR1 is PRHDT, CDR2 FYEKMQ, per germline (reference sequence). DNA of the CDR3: TGTGCCAGCTGCTTGGGCCTAGCGGGAGTCGGCCGCCATTTC. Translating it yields CASCLGLAGVGRHF. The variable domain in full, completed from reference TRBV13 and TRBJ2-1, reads AAGVIQSPRHLIKEKRETATLKCYPIPRHDTVYWYQQGPGQDPQFLISFYEKMQSDKGSIPDRFSAQQFSDYHSELNMSSLELGDSALYFCASCLGLAGVGRHFGPGTRLTVL.

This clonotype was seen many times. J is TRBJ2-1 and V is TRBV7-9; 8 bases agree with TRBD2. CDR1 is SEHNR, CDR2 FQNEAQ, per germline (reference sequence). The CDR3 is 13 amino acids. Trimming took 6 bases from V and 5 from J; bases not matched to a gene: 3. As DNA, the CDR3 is TGTGCCAGCAGACTAGCGGCCGACAATGAGCAGTTCTTC. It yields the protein CASRLAADNEQFF. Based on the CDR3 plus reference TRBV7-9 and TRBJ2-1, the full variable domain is DTGVSQNPRHKITKRGQNVTFRCDPISEHNRLYWYRQTLGQGPEFLTYFQNEAQLEKSRLLSDRFSAERPKGSFSTLEIQRTEQGDSAMYLCASRLAADNEQFFGPGTRLTVL.

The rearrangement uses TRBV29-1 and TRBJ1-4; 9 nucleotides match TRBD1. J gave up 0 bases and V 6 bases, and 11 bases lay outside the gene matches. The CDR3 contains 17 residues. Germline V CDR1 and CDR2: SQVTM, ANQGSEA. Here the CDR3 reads CSVTGGPSLSTNEKLFF. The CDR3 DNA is TGCAGCGTAACAGGGGGCCCCAGCCTTTCAACTAATGAAAAACTGTTTTTT.

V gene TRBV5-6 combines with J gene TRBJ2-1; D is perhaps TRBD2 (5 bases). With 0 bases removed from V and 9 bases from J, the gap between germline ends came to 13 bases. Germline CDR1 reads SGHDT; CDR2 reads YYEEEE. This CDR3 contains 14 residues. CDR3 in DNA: TGTGCCAGCAGCTTGGGGCCCACTGAGGGTGAGCAGTTCTTC. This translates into CASSLGPTEGEQFF.

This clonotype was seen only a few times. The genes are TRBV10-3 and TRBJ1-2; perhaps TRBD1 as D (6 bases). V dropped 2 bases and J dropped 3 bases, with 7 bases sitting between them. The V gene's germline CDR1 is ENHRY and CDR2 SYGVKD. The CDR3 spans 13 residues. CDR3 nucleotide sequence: TGTGCCATCAGTGAGGAGGGGGACTATGGCTACACCTTC. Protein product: CAISEEGDYGYTF.

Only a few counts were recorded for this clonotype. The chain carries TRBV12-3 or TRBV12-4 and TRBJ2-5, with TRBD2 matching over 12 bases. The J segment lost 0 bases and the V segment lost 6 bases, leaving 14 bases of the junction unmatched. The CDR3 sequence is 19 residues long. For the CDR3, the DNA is TGTGCCAGCAGCCCCTCTAGCGGGAGGGCCCTCGTGTACCAAGAGACCCAGTACTTC. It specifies CASSPSSGRALVYQETQYF.

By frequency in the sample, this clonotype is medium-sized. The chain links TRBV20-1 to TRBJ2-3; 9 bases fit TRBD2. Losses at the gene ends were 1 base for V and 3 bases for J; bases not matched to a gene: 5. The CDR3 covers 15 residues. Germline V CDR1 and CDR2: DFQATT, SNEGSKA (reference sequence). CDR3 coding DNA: TGCAGTGCTAGAGCCAGCGGGAGGTTGACAGATACGCAGTATTTT. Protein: CSARASGRLTDTQYF.

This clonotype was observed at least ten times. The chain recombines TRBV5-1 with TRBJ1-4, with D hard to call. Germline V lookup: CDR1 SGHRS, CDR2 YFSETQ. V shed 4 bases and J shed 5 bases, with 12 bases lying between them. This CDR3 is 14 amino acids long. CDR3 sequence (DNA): TGCGCCAGCAGCCCCGGGGATTACAATGAAAAACTGTTTTTT. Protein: CASSPGDYNEKLFF.

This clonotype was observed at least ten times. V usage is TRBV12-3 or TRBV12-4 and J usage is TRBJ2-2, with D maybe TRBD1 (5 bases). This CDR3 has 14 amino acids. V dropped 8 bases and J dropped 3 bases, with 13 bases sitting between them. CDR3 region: CASASRGDTGELFF. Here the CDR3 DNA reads TGTGCCAGCGCGTCTAGGGGTGACACCGGGGAGCTGTTTTTT.

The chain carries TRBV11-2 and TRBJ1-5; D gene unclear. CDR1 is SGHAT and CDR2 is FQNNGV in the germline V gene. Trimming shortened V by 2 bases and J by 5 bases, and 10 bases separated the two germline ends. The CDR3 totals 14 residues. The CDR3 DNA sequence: TGTGCCAGCAGCTTAAGTGCCGGGGATCAGCCCCAGCATTTT. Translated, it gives CASSLSAGDQPQHF.

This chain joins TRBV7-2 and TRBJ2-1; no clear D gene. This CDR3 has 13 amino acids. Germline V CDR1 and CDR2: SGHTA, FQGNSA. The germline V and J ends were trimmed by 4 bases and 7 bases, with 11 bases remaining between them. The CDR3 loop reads CASSSHRLNEQFF. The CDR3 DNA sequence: TGTGCCAGCAGCTCCCATCGATTGAATGAGCAGTTCTTC.

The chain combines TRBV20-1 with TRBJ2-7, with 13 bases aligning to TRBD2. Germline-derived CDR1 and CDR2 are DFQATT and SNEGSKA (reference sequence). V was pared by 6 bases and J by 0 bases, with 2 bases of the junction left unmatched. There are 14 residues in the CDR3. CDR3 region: CSAGLAGDSYEQYF. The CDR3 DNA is TGCAGTGCCGGACTAGCGGGAGACTCCTACGAGCAGTACTTC.

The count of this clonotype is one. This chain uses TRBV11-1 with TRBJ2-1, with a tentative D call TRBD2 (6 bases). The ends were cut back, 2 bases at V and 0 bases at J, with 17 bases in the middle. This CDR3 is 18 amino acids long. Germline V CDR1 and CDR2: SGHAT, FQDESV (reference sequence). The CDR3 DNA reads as TGTGCCAGCAGCTTAATTTTCGGGAGCGTGAGCTCCTACAATGAGCAGTTCTTC. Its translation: CASSLIFGSVSSYNEQFF.

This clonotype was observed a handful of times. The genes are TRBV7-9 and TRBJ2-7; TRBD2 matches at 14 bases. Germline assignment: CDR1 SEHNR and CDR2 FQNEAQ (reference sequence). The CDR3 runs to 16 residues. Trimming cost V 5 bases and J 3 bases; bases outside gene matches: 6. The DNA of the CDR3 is TGTGCCAGCAGCCCAGGGGGACTAGCGGGGGACTACGAGCAGTACGTC. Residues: CASSPGGLAGDYEQYV.

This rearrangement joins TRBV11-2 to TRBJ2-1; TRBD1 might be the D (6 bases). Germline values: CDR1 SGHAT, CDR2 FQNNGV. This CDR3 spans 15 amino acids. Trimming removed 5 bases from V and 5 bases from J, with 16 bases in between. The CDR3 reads CASSRGFQGNNEQFF. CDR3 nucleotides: TGTGCCAGCAGCCGAGGGTTCCAGGGGAACAATGAGCAGTTCTTC.

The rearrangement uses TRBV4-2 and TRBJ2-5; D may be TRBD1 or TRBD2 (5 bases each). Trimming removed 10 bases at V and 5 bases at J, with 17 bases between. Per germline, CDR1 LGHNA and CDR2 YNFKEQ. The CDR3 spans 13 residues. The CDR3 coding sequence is TGTGCCACCAGGGTTGGGGGAGAGGAGACCCAGTACTTC. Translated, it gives CATRVGGEETQYF.

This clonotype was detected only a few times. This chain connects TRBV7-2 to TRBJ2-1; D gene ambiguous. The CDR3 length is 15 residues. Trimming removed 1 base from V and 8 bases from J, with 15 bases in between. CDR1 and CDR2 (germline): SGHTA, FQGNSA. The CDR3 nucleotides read TGTGCCAGCAGCTTAGAGGGCGGCAAATTCGATGAGCAGTTCTTC. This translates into CASSLEGGKFDEQFF.

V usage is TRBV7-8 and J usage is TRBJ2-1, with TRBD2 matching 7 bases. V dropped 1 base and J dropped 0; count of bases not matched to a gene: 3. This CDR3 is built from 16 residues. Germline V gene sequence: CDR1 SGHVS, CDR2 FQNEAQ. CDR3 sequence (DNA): TGTGCCAGCAGCTTAGGGGGGGGAGCCTCCTACAATGAGCAGTTCTTC. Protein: CASSLGGGASYNEQFF.

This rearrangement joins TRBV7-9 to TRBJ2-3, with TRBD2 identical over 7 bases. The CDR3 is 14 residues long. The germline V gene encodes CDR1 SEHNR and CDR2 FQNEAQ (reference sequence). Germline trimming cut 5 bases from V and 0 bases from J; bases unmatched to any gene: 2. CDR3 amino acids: CASSHSGSTDTQYF. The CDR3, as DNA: TGTGCCAGCAGCCATAGCGGGAGCACAGATACGCAGTATTTT.

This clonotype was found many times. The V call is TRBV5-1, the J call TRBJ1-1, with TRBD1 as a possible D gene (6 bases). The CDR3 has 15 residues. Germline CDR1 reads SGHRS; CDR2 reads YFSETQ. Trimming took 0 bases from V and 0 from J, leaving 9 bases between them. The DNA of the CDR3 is TGCGCCAGCAGCTTGGTTTGGGGGCTGAACACTGAAGCTTTCTTT. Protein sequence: CASSLVWGLNTEAFF.

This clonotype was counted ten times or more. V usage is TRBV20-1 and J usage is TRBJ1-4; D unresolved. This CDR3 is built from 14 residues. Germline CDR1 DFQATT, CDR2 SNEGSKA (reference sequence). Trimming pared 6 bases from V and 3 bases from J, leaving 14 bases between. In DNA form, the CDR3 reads TGCAGTGCCCGTCCCCGGCGCTCTAATGAAAAACTGTTTTTT. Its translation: CSARPRRSNEKLFF.

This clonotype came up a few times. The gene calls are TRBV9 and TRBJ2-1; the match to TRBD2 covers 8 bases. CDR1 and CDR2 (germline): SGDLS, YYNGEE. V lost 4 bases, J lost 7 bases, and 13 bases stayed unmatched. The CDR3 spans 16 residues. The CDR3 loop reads CASSFALADPTNEQFF. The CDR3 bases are TGTGCCAGCAGCTTTGCACTAGCGGACCCAACGAATGAGCAGTTCTTC.

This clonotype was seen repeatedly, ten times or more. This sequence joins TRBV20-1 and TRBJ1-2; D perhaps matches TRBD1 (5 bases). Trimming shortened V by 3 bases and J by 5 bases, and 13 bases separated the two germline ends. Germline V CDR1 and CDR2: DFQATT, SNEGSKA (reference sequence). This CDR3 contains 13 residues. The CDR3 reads CSARGLGGYGYTF. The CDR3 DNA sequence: TGCAGTGCTAGGGGTTTGGGGGGGTATGGCTACACCTTC.

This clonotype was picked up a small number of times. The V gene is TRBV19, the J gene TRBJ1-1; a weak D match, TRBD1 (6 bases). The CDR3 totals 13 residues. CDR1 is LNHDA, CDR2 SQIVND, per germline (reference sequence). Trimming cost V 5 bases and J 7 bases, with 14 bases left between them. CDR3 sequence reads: CASSPGVGGEAFF. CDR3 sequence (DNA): TGTGCCAGTAGTCCAGGGGTTGGAGGTGAAGCTTTCTTT.

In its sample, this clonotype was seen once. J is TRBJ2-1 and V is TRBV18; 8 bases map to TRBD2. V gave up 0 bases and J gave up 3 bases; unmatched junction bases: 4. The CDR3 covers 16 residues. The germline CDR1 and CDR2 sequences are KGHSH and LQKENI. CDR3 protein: CASSPPSSGYYNEQFF. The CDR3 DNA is TGTGCCAGCTCACCACCCTCTAGCGGGTACTACAATGAGCAGTTCTTC. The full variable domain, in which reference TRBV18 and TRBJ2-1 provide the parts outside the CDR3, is NAGVMQNPRHLVRRRGQEARLRCSPMKGHSHVYWYRQLPEEGLKFMVYLQKENIIDESGMPKERFSAEFPKEGPSILRIQQVVRGDSAAYFCASSPPSSGYYNEQFFGPGTRLTVL.

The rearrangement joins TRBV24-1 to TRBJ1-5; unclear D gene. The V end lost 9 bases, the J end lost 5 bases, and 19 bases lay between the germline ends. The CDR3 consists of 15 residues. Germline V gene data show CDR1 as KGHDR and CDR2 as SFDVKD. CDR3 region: CATAKRGWEDQPQHF. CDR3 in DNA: TGTGCCACCGCCAAACGTGGGTGGGAGGATCAGCCCCAGCATTTT.

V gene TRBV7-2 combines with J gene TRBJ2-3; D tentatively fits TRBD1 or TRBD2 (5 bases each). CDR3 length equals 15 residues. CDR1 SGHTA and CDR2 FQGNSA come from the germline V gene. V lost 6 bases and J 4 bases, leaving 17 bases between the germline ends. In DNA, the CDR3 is TGTGCCAGCAGTTATACACGGGGCGAAGCAGATACGCAGTATTTT. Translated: CASSYTRGEADTQYF.

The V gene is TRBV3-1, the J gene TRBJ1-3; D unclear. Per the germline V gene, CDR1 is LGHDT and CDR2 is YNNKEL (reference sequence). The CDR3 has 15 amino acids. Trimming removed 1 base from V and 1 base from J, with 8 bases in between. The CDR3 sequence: CASSQGSRSGNTIYF. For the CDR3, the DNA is TGTGCCAGCAGCCAAGGAAGTAGATCTGGAAACACCATATATTTT. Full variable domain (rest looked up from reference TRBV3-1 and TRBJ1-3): DTAVSQTPKYLVTQMGNDKSIKCEQNLGHDTMYWYKQDSKKFLKIMFSYNNKELIINETVPNRFSPKSPDKAHLNLHINSLELGDSAVYFCASSQGSRSGNTIYFGEGSWLTVV.